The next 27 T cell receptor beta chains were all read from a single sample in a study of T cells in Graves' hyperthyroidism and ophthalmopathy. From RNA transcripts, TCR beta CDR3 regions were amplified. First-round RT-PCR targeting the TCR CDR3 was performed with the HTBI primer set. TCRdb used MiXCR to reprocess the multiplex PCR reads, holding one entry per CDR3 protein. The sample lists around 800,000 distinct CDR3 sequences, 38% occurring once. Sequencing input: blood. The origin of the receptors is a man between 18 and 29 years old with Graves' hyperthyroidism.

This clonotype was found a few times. The CDR3 DNA follows: TGTGCCAGCAGCTTATCGAAGATCGAACACTCTGGGGCCAACGTCCTGACTTTC. Its protein product is CASSLSKIEHSGANVLTF. The chain carries TRBV7-2 and TRBJ2-6; no firm D call. From germline, CDR1 is SGHTA and CDR2 FQGNSA. V was shortened by 2 bases and J by 0 bases, with 14 bases between the two germline ends. The length of the CDR3 is 18 residues.

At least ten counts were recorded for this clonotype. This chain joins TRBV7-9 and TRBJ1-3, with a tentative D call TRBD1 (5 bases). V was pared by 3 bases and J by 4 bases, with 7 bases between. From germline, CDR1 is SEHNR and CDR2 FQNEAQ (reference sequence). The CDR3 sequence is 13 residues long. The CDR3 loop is CASSFRQGNTIYF. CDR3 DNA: TGTGCCAGCAGCTTTCGACAGGGAAACACCATATATTTT.

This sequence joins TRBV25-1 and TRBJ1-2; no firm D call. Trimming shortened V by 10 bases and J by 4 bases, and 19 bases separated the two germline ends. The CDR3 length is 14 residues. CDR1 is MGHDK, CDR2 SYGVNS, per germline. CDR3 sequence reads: CATTSTNRGYGYTF. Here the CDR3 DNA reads TGTGCCACCACCTCGACAAACCGGGGCTATGGCTACACCTTC.

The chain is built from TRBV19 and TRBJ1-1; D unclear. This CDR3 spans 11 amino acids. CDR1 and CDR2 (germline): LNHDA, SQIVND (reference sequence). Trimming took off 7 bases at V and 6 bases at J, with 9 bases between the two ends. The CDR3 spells CASISPPEAFF. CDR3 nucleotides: TGTGCCAGTATCTCTCCCCCTGAAGCTTTCTTT. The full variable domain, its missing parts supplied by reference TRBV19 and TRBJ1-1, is DGGITQSPKYLFRKEGQNVTLSCEQNLNHDAMYWYRQDPGQGLRLIYYSQIVNDFQKGDIAEGYSVSREKKESFPLTVTSAQKNPTAFYLCASISPPEAFFGQGTRLTVV.

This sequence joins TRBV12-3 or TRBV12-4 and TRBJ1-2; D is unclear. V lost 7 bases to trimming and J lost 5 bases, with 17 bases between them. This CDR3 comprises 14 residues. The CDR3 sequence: CASNLRQTIYGYTF. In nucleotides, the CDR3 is TGTGCCAGCAATTTGAGACAAACGATATATGGCTACACCTTC.

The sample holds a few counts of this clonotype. The CDR3 region has the DNA TGTGCCAGCAGACCCAGACAGACGAACACTGAAGCTTTCTTT. It yields the protein CASRPRQTNTEAFF. The V call is TRBV7-9, the J call TRBJ1-1; perhaps TRBD1 as D (5 bases). V shed 6 bases and J shed 1 base, with 12 bases lying between them. This CDR3 has 14 residues. Looked up from germline, CDR1 is SEHNR and CDR2 is FQNEAQ (reference sequence).

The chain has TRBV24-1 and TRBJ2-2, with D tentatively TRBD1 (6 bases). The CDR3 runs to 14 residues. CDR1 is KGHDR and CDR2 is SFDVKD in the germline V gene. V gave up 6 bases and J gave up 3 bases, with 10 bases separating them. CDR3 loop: CATSSGTYTGELFF. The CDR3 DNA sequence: TGTGCCACCAGTTCCGGGACATACACCGGGGAGCTGTTTTTT.

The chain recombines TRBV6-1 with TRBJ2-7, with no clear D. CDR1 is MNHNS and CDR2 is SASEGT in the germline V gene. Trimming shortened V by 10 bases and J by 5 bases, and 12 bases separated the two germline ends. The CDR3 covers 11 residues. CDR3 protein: CATSIRNEQYF. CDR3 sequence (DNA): TGTGCCACCTCGATTCGAAACGAGCAGTACTTC.

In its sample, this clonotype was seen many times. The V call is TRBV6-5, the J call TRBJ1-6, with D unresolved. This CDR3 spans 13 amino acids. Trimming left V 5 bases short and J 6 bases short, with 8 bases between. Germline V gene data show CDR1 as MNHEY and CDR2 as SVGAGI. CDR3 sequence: CASSAWGNSPLHF. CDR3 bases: TGTGCCAGCAGTGCCTGGGGTAATTCACCCCTCCACTTT.

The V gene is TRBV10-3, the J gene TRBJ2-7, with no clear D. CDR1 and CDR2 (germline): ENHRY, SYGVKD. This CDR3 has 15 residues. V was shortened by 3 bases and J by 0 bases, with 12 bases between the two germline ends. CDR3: CAISDPKDGSYEQYF. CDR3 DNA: TGTGCCATCAGTGATCCAAAGGACGGCTCCTACGAGCAGTACTTC.

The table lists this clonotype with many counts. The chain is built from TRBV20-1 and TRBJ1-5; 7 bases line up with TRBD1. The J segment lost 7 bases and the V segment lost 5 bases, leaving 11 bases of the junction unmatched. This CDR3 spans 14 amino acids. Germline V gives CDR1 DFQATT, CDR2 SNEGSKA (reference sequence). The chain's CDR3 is CSAREGQGGQPQHF. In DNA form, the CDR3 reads TGCAGTGCTCGGGAGGGGCAGGGGGGACAGCCCCAGCATTTT.

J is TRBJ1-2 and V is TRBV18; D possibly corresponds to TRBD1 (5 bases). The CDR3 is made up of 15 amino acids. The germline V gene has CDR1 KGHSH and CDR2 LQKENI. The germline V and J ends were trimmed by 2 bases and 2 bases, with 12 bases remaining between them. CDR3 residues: CASSPYTGQNYGYTF. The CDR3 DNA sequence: TGTGCCAGCTCACCATACACAGGACAAAACTATGGCTACACCTTC.

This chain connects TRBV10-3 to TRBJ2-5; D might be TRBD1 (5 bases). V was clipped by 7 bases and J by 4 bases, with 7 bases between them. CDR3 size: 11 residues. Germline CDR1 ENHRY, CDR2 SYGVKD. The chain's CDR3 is CAITRAETQYF. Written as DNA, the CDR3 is TGTGCCATCACCAGGGCAGAGACCCAGTACTTC.

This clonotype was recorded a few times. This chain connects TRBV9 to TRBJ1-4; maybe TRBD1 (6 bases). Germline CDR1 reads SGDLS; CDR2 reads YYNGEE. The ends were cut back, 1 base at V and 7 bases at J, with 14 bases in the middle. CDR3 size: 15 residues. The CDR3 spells CASSVQGSSLEKLFF. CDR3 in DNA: TGTGCCAGCAGCGTACAGGGGTCTTCACTTGAAAAACTGTTTTTT.

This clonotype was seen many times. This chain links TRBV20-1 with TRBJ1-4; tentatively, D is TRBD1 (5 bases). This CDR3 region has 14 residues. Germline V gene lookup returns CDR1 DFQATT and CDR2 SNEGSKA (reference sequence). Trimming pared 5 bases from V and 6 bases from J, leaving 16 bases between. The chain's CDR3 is CSAGNGAVDEKLFF. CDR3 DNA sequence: TGCAGTGCTGGAAATGGGGCTGTGGATGAAAAACTGTTTTTT.

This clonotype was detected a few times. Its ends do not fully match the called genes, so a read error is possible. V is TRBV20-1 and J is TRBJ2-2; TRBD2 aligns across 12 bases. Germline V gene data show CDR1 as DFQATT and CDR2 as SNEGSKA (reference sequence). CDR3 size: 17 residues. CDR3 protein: CNARGAGLAGNTGELFF. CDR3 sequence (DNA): TGCAATGCTAGAGGAGCGGGACTAGCGGGGAACACCGGGGAGCTGTTTTTT.

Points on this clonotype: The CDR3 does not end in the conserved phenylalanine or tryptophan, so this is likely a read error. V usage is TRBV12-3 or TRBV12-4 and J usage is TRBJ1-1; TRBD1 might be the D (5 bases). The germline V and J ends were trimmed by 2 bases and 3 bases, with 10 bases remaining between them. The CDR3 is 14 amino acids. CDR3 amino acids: CASSLKGLDTEAFL. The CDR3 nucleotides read TGTGCCAGCAGTTTAAAGGGGCTGGACACTGAAGCTTTCCTT.

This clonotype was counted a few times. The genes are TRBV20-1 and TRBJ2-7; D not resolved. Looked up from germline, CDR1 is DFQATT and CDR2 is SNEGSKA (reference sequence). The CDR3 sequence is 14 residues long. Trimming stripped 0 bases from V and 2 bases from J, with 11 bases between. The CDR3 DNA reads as TGCAGTGCTAGAGATGGAAGGTTAGCCTACGAGCAGTACTTC. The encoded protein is CSARDGRLAYEQYF.

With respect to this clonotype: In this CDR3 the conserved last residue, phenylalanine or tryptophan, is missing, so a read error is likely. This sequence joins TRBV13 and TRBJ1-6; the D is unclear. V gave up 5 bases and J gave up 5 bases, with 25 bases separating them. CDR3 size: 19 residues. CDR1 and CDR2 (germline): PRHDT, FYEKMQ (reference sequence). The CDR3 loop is CASSVYRPGHYINNSPLHL. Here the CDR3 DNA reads TGTGCCAGCAGCGTATACCGGCCCGGCCACTACATTAATAATTCACCCCTCCACCTT.

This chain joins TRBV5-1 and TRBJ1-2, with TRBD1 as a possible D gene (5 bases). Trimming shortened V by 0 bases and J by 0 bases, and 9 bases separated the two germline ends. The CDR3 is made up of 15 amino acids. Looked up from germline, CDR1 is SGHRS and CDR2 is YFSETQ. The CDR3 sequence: CASSLEQAANYGYTF. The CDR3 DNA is TGCGCCAGCAGCTTGGAACAGGCCGCTAACTATGGCTACACCTTC.

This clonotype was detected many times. The DNA of the CDR3 is TGTGCCAGCAGCACAAACCTCGGGTACACTGAAGCTTTCTTT. Residues: CASSTNLGYTEAFF. The chain recombines TRBV7-9 with TRBJ1-1, with D unclear. Per the germline V gene, CDR1 is SEHNR and CDR2 is FQNEAQ (reference sequence). The CDR3 extends over 14 amino acids. Trimming cost V 5 bases and J 3 bases, with 13 bases left between them. Drawing the rest from reference TRBV7-9 and TRBJ1-1, the complete variable domain is DTGVSQNPRHKITKRGQNVTFRCDPISEHNRLYWYRQTLGQGPEFLTYFQNEAQLEKSRLLSDRFSAERPKGSFSTLEIQRTEQGDSAMYLCASSTNLGYTEAFFGQGTRLTVV.

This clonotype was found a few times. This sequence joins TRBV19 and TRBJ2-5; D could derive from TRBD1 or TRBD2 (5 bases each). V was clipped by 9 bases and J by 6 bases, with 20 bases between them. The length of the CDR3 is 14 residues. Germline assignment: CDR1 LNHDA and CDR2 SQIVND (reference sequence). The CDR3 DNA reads TGTGCCAGCAGCTTCGGCATGCTGGGACAGACCCAGTACTTC. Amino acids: CASSFGMLGQTQYF.

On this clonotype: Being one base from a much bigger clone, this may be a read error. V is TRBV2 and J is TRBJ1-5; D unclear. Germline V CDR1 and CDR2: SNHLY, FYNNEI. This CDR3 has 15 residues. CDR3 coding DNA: TGTGCCAGCAGTGAAAGGGATTGGCGCGGTCAGCCCCGGCATTTT. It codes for CASSERDWRGQPRHF. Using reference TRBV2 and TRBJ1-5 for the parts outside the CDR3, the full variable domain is EPEVTQTPSHQVTQMGQEVILRCVPISNHLYFYWYRQILGQKVEFLVSFYNNEISEKSEIFDDQFSVERPDGSNFTLKIRSTKLEDSAMYFCASSERDWRGQPRHFGDGTRLSIL.

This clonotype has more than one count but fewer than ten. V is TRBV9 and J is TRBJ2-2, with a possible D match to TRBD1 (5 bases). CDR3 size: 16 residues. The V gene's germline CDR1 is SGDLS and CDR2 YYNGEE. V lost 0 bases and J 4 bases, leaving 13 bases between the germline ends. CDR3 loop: CASSVEGSAITGELFF. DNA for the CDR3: TGTGCCAGCAGCGTAGAGGGGTCGGCGATCACCGGGGAGCTGTTTTTT.

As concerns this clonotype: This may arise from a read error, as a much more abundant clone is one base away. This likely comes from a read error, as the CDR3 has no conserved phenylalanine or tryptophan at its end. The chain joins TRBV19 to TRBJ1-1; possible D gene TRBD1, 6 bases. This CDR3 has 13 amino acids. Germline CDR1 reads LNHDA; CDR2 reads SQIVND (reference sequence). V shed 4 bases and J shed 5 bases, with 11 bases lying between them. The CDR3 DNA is TGTGCCAGTAGTACCCACAGGGAGACTGAAGCTTTCCTT. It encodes CASSTHRETEAFL.

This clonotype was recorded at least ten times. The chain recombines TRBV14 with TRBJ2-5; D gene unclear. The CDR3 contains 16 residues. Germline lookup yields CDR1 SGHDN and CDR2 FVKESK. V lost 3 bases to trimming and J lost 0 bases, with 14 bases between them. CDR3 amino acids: CASSQGARRYQETQYF. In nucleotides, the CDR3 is TGTGCCAGCAGCCAGGGCGCCAGACGGTACCAAGAGACCCAGTACTTC.

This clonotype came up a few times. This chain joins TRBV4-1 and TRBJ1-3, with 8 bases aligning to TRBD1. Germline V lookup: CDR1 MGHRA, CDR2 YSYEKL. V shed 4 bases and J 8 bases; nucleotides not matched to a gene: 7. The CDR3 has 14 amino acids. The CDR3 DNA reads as TGCGCCAGCAGCCGGACAGGGACTGAGGACACCATATATTTT. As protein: CASSRTGTEDTIYF.